The clone carrying this T cell receptor (beta chain) appeared once. The data belong to a study of blood T cell repertoires in COVID-19. Turning to the study itself: From T cells, B-cell-depleted T cells, or PBMCs came the material, which was cDNA or gDNA.

The germline CDR1 and CDR2 sequences are SGDLS and YYNGEE. The CDR3 runs 12 residues. The V gene end was trimmed by 3 bases and the J gene end by 10 bases; junction bases not matched to a gene: 3. One Seattle source followed patients from active infection through their disease course. Only in-frame clones appear in the TCRdb table, and some are missing; sequencing was by immunoSEQ multiplex PCR. The data hold 300,000 to 400,000 clones, with about 91% observed a single time. This clonotype was obtained from a woman younger than 45 with COVID-19, enrolled during active disease. This chain connects TRBV9 to TRBJ2-3, with TRBD1 matching over 9 bases. Sample: peripheral blood. The CDR3 protein is CASSAWDRAQYF. The CDR3, as DNA: TGTGCCAGCAGCGCCTGGGACAGGGCGCAGTATTTT.